One and the same sample provided the 4 T cell receptor beta chains below, sequenced in a study of shared clonotypes between healthy human individuals. Sequencing used immunoSEQ multiplex PCR; TCRdb keeps in-frame clones, though not all of them. Among approximately 2,300,000 clones listed, about nine tenths were seen once. Sequencing was performed on naive CD4+ T cells from PBMCs. Subset indicated: CD45RA+ positively selected. The origin of the receptors is a man between 18 and 35 years old in good health. Some clones in this sample may be carry-over from other donors' samples.

This clone has only one observation. This rearrangement joins TRBV18 to TRBJ2-7, with D hard to call. The ends were cut back, 1 base at V and 5 bases at J, with 15 bases in the middle. Germline V CDR1 and CDR2: KGHSH, LQKENI. The CDR3 loop spans 15 amino acids. For the CDR3, the DNA is TGTGCCAGCTCACCACTGGATTGGGTTAGCAACGAGCAGTACTTC. This translates into CASSPLDWVSNEQYF.

This clone was detected only once. The chain combines TRBV7-2 with TRBJ2-7, with 7 bases matching TRBD2. Germline CDR1 SGHTA, CDR2 FQGNSA. The CDR3 has 17 residues. V lost 1 base and J lost 2; bases outside the gene matches: 11. The CDR3 sequence: CASSLGGGPLLAYEQYF. CDR3 sequence (DNA): TGTGCCAGCAGCTTAGGGGGGGGACCACTACTCGCCTACGAGCAGTACTTC.

J is TRBJ2-7 and V is TRBV5-5; D may match TRBD1 or TRBD2 (5 bases each). Germline V gives CDR1 SGHKS, CDR2 YYEKEE (reference sequence). Trimming took off 4 bases at V and 2 bases at J, with 10 bases between the two ends. The CDR3 length is 13 residues. The CDR3 coding sequence is TGTGCCAGCAGCCCCGGGACCACCTACGAGCAGTACTTC. Translating gives CASSPGTTYEQYF.

DNA of the CDR3: TGTGCCAGCAGTGGACAGACAACTAATGAAAAACTGTTTTTT. Amino acids: CASSGQTTNEKLFF. The chain couples TRBV6-1 to TRBJ1-4; a possible D gene is TRBD1 (5 bases). Germline CDR1 reads MNHNS; CDR2 reads SASEGT. V was trimmed by 4 bases and J by 0 bases, leaving 6 bases between them. This CDR3 comprises 14 residues.